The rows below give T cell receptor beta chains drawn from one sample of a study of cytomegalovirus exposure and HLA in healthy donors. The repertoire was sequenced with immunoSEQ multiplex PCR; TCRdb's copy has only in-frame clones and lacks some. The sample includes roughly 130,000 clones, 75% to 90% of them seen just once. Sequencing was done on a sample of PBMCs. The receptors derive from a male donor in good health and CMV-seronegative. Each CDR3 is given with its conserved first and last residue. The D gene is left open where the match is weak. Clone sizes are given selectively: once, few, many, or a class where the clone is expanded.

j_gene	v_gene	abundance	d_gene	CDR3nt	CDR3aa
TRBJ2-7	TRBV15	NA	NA	TGTGCCACCACTGCGACAGGTAGGATCTACGAGCAGTACTTC	CATTATGRIYEQYF
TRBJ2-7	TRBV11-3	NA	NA	TGTGCCAGCAGCTTAGATTCGGGGGCCTACGAGCAGTACTTC	CASSLDSGAYEQYF
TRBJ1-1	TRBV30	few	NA	TGTGCCTGGAGTGAGAGGAGACTGTTGAACACTGAAGCTTTCTTT	CAWSERRLLNTEAFF
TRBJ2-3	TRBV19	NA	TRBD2	TGTGCCAGTAGCCAGCGGGGGGACCAAGATACGCAGTATTTT	CASSQRGDQDTQYF
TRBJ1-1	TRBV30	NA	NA	TGTGCCTGGAGTAATACCGCCGGGGACACTGAAGCTTTCTTT	CAWSNTAGDTEAFF
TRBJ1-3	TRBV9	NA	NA	TGTGCCAGCAGCGTAGAAGGCCAGCTAGGCACCATATATTTT	CASSVEGQLGTIYF
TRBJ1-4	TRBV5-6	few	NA	TGTGCCAGCAGCTTCGGCCATCTAGGCGAAAAACTGTTTTTT	CASSFGHLGEKLFF
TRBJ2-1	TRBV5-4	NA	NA	TGTGCCAGCAGCTTGGGATATAGACTTGGCAATGAGCAGTTCTTC	CASSLGYRLGNEQFF
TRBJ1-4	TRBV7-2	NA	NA	TGTGCCAGCAGCCCCCTCGTTGGAGGTGAAAAACTGTTTTTT	CASSPLVGGEKLFF
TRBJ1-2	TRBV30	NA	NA	TGTGCCTGGAGGGGACTTTTTCACTATGGCTACACCTTC	CAWRGLFHYGYTF
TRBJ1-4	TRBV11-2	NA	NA	TGTGCCAGCAGCTACTCCGAAAAGCCCGGGGGGCGGAAACTGTTTTTT	CASSYSEKPGGRKLFF
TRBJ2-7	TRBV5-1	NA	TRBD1	TGCGCCAGCAGCTTACGACAGGGGACCTACGAGCAGTACTTC	CASSLRQGTYEQYF
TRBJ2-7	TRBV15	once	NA	TGTGCCACCAGCGTGGACAGTATAGCCGAGCAGTACTTC	CATSVDSIAEQYF
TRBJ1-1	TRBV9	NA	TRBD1	TGTGCCAGCAGCGCTACTACAGGGGGTATGCACACTGAAGCTTTCTTT	CASSATTGGMHTEAFF
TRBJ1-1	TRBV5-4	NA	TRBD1	TGTGCCAGCAGCCTTAGACAGGGGGCGCGTCACACTGAAGCTTTCTTT	CASSLRQGARHTEAFF
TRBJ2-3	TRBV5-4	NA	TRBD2	TGTGCCAGCAGCTTGGCCAGGACTAGCGGGAGAGATACGCAGTATTTT	CASSLARTSGRDTQYF
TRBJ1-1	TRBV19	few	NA	TGTGCCAGTAGTTCGAGAAACAGGGTGACTGAAGCTTTCTTT	CASSSRNRVTEAFF
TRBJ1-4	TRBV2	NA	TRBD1	TGTGCCAGCAGTGTCAGGGGGCGGGAAAAACTGTTTTTT	CASSVRGREKLFF
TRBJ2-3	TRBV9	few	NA	TGTGCCAGCAGCGATATGACATCAGGGTATCCAGATACGCAGTATTTT	CASSDMTSGYPDTQYF
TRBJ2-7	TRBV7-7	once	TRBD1	TGTGCCAGCAGCTTAGACCGGACAGGTTTCTACGAGCAGTACTTC	CASSLDRTGFYEQYF
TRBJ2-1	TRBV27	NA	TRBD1	TGTGCCAGCAGTTCACCCGGGACAGGGAACTACAATGAGCAGTTCTTC	CASSSPGTGNYNEQFF
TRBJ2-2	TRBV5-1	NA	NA	TGCGCCAGCAGCTTGCCCAGGAGGGACACCGGGGAGCTGTTTTTT	CASSLPRRDTGELFF
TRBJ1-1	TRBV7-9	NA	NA	TGTGCCAGCAGCTTAGGGCAGATGAACACTGAAGCTTTCTTT	CASSLGQMNTEAFF
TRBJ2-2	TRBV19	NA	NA	TGTGCCAGTGGAGGGGTAACAGGTCGCGGGACCGGGGAGCTGTTTTTT	CASGGVTGRGTGELFF
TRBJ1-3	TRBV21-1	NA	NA	TGTGCCAGCAGCGCCCCGGGGGATGGATTTGGAAACACCATATATTTT	CASSAPGDGFGNTIYF
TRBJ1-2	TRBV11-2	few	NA	TGTGCCAGCAGCCCGTTGGCAGGCTATGGCTACACCTTC	CASSPLAGYGYTF
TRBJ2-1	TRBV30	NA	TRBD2	TGTGCCTGGAGTGAAAGGCTAGCGGGAGGTGGTGAGCAGTTCTTC	CAWSERLAGGGEQFF
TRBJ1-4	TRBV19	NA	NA	TGTGCCAGCAGTGGACAGAATGAAAAACTGTTTTTT	CASSGQNEKLFF
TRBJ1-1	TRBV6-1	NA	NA	TGTGCCAGCAGCCCTCGCGGGGAGCACACTGAAGCTTTCTTT	CASSPRGEHTEAFF
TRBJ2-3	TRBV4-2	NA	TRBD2	TGTGCCAGCAGCCAAGAGACCCTAGCGGCAGATACGCAGTATTTT	CASSQETLAADTQYF
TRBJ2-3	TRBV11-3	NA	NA	TGTGCCAGCAGCCCGCCGGGTTCTCGCACAGATACGCAGTATTTT	CASSPPGSRTDTQYF
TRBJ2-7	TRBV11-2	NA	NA	TGTGCCAGCAGCTTAGGTGGCAGGGGAGAGCCCTACGAGCAGTACTTC	CASSLGGRGEPYEQYF
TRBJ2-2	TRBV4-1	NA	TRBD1	TGCGCCAGCAGCCCCAGACAGGGGGCCCACACCGGGGAGCTGTTTTTT	CASSPRQGAHTGELFF
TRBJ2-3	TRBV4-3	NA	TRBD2	TGCGCCAGCAGCCAAGATATTTTAGCGGGGGGGCTGACAGATACGCAGTATTTT	CASSQDILAGGLTDTQYF
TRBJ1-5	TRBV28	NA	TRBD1	TGTGCCAGCAGTTATGGGGGCAGGGGGAATCAGCCCCAGCATTTT	CASSYGGRGNQPQHF
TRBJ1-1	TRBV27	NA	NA	TGTGCCAGCAGTCAGGAGGGGAGGACTGAAGCTTTCTTT	CASSQEGRTEAFF
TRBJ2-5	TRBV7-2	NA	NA	TGTGCCAGCAGCTATCGTGCAGGACAAGAGACCCAGTACTTC	CASSYRAGQETQYF
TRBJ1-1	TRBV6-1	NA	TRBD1	TGTGCCAGCAGTGAAGCGGGGGGCAGGGGGTACACTGAAGCTTTCTTT	CASSEAGGRGYTEAFF
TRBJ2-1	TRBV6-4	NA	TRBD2	TGTGCCAGCAGTGTCACTAGCGACCACTACAATGAGCAGTTCTTC	CASSVTSDHYNEQFF
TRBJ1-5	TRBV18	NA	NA	TGTGCCAGCTCACCAATAAGACAGGCCTATACTCATAGCAATCAGCCCCAGCATTTT	CASSPIRQAYTHSNQPQHF
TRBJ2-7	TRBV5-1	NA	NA	TGCGCCAGCAGAACAGACAGCTACGAGCAGTACTTC	CASRTDSYEQYF
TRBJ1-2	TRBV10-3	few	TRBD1	TGTGCCATCAGTGACTTTAGACAGGGCGATGGCTACACCTTC	CAISDFRQGDGYTF
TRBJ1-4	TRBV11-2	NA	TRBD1	TGTGCCAGCAGCTCGGGACAGGGGCCTGAAAAACTGTTTTTT	CASSSGQGPEKLFF
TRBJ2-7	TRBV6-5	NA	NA	TGTGCCAGCAGTTACTCGAGATCACCACTCTCCTACGAGCAGTACTTC	CASSYSRSPLSYEQYF
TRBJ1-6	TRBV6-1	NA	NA	TGTGCCAGCAGTAAAGCCCAAATTCCCAATTCACCCCTCCACTTT	CASSKAQIPNSPLHF
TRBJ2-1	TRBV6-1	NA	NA	TGTGCCAGCAGTGTACCCACGGGGTCCTACAATGAGCAGTTCTTC	CASSVPTGSYNEQFF
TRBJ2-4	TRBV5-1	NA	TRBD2	TGCGCCAGCAGCCAAGCGGGAGGGCCCAAAAACAGTCAGTACTTC	CASSQAGGPKNSQYF
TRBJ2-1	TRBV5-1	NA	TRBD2	TGCGCCAGCCGATCCCCTAGCGGGAGGGCCGACAATGAGCAGTTCTTC	CASRSPSGRADNEQFF
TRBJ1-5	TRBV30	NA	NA	TGTGCCTGGAGTGTACGGGGAGGGCGAAATAGCAATCAGCCCCAGCATTTT	CAWSVRGGRNSNQPQHF
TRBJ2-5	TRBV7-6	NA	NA	TGTGCCAGCAGCTTGGGAACAGGGATCCAAGAGACCCAGTACTTC	CASSLGTGIQETQYF
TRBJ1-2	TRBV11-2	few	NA	TGTGCCAGCAGCTCCATTTCGGGGGGCGCTAAGGACTATGGCTACACCTTC	CASSSISGGAKDYGYTF
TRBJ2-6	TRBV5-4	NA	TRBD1	TGTGCCAGCAGCTTGGGACAGGGCAGATCTGGGGCCAACGTCCTGACTTTC	CASSLGQGRSGANVLTF